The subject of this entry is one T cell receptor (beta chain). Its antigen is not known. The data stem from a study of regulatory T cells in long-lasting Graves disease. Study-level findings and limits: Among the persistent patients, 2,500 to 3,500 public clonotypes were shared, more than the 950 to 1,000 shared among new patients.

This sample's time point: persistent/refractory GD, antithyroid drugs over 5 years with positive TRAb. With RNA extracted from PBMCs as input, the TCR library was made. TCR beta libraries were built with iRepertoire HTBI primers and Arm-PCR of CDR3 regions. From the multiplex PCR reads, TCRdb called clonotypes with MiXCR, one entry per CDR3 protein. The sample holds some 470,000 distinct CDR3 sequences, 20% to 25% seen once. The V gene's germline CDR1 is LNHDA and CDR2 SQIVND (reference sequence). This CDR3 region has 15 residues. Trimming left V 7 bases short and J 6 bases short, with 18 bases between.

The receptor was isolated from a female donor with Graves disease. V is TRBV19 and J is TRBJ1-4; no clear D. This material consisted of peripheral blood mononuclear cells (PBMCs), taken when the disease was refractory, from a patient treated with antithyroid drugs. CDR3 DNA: TGTGCCAGTACCGCTCGGACGGCGGAGGATGAAAAACTGTTTTTT. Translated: CASTARTAEDEKLFF.